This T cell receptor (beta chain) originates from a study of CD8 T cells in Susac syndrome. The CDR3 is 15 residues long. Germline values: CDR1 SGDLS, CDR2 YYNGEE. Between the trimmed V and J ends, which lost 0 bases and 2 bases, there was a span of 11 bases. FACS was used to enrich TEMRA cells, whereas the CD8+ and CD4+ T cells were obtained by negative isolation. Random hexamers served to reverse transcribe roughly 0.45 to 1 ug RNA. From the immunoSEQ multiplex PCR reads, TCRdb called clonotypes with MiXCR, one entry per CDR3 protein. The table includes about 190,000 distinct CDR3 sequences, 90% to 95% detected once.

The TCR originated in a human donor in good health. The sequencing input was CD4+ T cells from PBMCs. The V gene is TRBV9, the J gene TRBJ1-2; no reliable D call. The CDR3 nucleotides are TGTGCCAGCAGCGTAGATGGCAGGCCCAACTATGGCTACACCTTC. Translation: CASSVDGRPNYGYTF.